This T cell receptor beta chain was sequenced for a study of T cell changes during pregnancy in multiple sclerosis. Measured with immunoSEQ multiplex PCR; TCRdb has only the in-frame clones, and not every one. The data show around 60,000 clones, 89% seen once. Germline values: CDR1 GTSNPN, CDR2 SVGIG (reference sequence). The CDR3 contains 14 residues. The V gene end was trimmed by 5 bases and the J gene end by 0 bases; junction bases not matched to a gene: 3. The sequence came from a female donor with multiple sclerosis, enrolled in a pregnancy study. The source was peripheral blood, collected in the first trimester of pregnancy. The chain couples TRBV30 to TRBJ1-3, with 8 bases matching TRBD1. The CDR3 loop reads CAWDRGFSGNTIYF. The CDR3 bases are TGTGCCTGGGACAGGGGTTTCTCTGGAAACACCATATATTTT.